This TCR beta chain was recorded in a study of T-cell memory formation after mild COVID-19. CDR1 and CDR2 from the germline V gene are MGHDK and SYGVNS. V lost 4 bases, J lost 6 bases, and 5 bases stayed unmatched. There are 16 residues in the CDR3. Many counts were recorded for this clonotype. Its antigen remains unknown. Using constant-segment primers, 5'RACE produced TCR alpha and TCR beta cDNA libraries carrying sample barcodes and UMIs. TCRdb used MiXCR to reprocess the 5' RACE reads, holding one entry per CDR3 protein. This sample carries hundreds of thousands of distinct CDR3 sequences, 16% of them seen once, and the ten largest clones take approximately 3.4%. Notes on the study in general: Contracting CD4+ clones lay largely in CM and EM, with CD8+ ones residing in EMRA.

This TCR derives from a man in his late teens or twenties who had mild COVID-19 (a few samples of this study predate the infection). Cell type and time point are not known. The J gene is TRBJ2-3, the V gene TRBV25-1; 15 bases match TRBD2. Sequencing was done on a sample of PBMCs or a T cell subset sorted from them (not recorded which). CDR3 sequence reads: CASSGTSGGALDTQYF. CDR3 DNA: TGTGCCAGCAGTGGGACTAGCGGGGGGGCCTTGGATACGCAGTATTTT.